This T cell receptor (beta chain) was documented in a study of cytomegalovirus exposure and HLA in healthy donors. Study as a whole: The approximately 700 first-cohort repertoires shared a platform with the 100 to 150 validation repertoires, as reported in a later analysis. Findings and limits, study-wide: Specific recognition of CMV antigens was confirmed in vitro for a few chains (all CMV-associated). Both high specificity and high sensitivity reportedly marked the classifier's diagnosis of cytomegalovirus status. Subsequent analysis revealed that first-cohort TCR clusters tended to co-occur in the 130 or so validation repertoires.

Of note for this clone: Its antigen remains unknown.

This CDR3 has 14 residues. Germline V gene sequence: CDR1 LGHNA, CDR2 YSLEER. V shed 3 bases and J 8 bases; nucleotides not matched to a gene: 9. Using immunoSEQ multiplex PCR, the repertoire was profiled, and TCRdb retains in-frame clones only, with some absent. The sample lists roughly 220,000 clones; roughly 84% were seen once. This receptor was obtained from a woman in her 30s in good health and CMV-seropositive. The chain combines TRBV4-3 with TRBJ1-2; 7 nucleotides agree with TRBD1. Sample: PBMCs. CDR3 amino acids: CASSHTGDGGGYTF. The CDR3 DNA sequence: TGCGCCAGCAGCCACACAGGGGATGGTGGAGGCTACACCTTC.